This T cell receptor (beta chain) appears in the sequencing data of a study of T cells in Graves' hyperthyroidism and ophthalmopathy. Study-level background: At initial diagnosis, before any treatment had begun, peripheral blood was obtained. Study findings and constraints: Expanded thyroid clonotypes (above 0.001) were mostly also found in blood.

Worth noting for this clonotype: The antigen remains unidentified.

The CDR3 contains 14 residues. V lost 6 bases, J lost 6 bases, and 4 bases stayed unmatched. Germline V gene lookup returns CDR1 SQVTM and CDR2 ANQGSEA. Amplified regions were TCR beta CDR3 sequences from RNA transcripts. Initially, a first-round RT-PCR of the TCR CDR3 employed the HTBI primer set. TCRdb itself ran the multiplex PCR reads through MiXCR, one entry per CDR3 protein. The data hold fewer than 800,000 distinct CDR3 sequences, with less than 20% observed a single time. This clonotype was sampled from a man between 18 and 35 years old with Graves' hyperthyroidism. The sequenced sample consisted of blood. V gene TRBV29-1 combines with J gene TRBJ2-2; 13 positions match TRBD2. The CDR3 is CSVLAGGFSGELFF. CDR3 nucleotides: TGCAGCGTACTAGCGGGAGGGTTCTCCGGGGAGCTGTTTTTT.